Included here is one T cell receptor beta chain sequence, with context. This table comes from immunoSEQ multiplex PCR, and its TCRdb copy is limited to in-frame clones, with some not included. The data contain roughly 56,000 clones, around 80% of them seen just once; the ten biggest clones take up less than 0.5%. The sample belongs to a study of memory CD4+ T cells and cytomegalovirus serostatus. Looked up from germline, CDR1 is SGHTA and CDR2 is FQGTGA. V lost 1 base and J 2 bases, leaving 12 bases between the germline ends. The CDR3 loop spans 15 amino acids. Single viable CD3+CD4+CD8-CD45RO+ cells were sorted as the memory CD4+ T cells.

Sequenced sample: memory CD4+ T cells from blood. The chain recombines TRBV7-3 with TRBJ2-7, with D perhaps assigned TRBD1 or TRBD2 (5 bases each). The TCR sequence derives from an adult in good health and CMV-seronegative. Here the CDR3 reads CASSLNAGTTYEQYF. CDR3 coding DNA: TGTGCCAGCAGCTTAAACGCAGGGACGACCTACGAGCAGTACTTC.